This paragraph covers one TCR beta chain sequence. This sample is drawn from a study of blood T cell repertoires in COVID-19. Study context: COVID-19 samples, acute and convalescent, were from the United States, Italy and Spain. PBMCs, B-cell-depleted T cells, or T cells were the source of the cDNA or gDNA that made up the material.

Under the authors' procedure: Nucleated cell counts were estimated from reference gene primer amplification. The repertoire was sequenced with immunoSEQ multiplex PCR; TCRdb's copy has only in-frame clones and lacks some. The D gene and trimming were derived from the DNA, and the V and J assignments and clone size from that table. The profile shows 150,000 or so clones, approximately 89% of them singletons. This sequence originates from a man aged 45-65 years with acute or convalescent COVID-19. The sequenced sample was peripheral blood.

The CDR3 here is CAISSTGSISPLHF. The CDR3 DNA is TGTGCCATCAGTTCGACAGGGTCTATTTCACCCCTCCACTTT. J is TRBJ1-6 and V is TRBV10-3; 7 nucleotides line up with TRBD1. V gave up 5 bases and J gave up 9 bases; unmatched junction bases: 7. The CDR3 covers 14 residues. Germline V gives CDR1 ENHRY, CDR2 SYGVKD.